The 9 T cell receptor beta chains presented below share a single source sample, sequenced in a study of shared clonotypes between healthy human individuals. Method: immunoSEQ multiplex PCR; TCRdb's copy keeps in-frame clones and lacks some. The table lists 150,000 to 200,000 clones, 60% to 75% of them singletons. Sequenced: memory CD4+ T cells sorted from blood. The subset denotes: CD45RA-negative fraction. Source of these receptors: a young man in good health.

Here the CDR3 reads CASSEHMGKRTSTDTQYF. For the CDR3, the DNA is TGTGCCAGCAGTGAACACATGGGAAAGCGAACTAGCACAGATACGCAGTATTTT. This sequence joins TRBV6-1 and TRBJ2-3; unclear D gene. The CDR3 consists of 18 residues. Per the germline V gene, CDR1 is MNHNS and CDR2 is SASEGT. The V end was cut by 2 bases, the J end by 0 bases, with 18 bases between.

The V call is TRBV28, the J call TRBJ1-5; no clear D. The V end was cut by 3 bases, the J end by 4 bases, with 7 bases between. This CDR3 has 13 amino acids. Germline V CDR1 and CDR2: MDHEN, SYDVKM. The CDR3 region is CASSFLGNQPQHF. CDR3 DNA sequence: TGTGCCAGCAGTTTCCTGGGGAATCAGCCCCAGCATTTT. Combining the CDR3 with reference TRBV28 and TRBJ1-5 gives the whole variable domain DVKVTQSSRYLVKRTGEKVFLECVQDMDHENMFWYRQDPGLGLRLIYFSYDVKMKEKGDIPEGYSVSREKKERFSLILESASTNQTSMYLCASSFLGNQPQHFGDGTRLSIL.

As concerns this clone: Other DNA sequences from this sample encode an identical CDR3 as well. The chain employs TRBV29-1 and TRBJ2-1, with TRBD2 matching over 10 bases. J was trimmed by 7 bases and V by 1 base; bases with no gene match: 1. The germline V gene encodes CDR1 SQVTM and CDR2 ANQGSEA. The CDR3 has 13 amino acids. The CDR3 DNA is TGCAGCGTTGAAGGAGCGGGAGGGAATGAGCAGTTCTTC. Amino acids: CSVEGAGGNEQFF.

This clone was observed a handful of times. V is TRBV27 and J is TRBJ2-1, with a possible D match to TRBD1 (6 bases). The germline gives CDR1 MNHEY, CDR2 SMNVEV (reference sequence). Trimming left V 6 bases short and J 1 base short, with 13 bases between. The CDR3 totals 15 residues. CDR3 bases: TGTGCCAGCAGGTTAAACAGGGATTCCTACAATGAGCAGTTCTTC. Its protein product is CASRLNRDSYNEQFF.

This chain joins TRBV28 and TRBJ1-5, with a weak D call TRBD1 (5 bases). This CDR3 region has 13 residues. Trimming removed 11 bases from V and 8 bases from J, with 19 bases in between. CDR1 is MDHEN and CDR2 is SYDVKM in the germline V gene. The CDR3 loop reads CARGGAVIKPQHF. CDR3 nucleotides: TGTGCCCGCGGAGGGGCCGTAATTAAGCCCCAGCATTTT.

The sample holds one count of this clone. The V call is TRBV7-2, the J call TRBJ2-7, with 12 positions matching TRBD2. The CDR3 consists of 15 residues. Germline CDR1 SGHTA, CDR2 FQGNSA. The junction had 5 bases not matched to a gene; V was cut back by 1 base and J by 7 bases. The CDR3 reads CASSLGTSGDSEQYF. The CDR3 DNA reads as TGTGCCAGCAGCTTAGGGACTAGCGGGGACAGTGAGCAGTACTTC.

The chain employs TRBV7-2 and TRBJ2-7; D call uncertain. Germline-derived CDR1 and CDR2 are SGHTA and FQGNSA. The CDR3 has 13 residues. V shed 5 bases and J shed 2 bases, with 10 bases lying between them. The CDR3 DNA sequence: TGTGCCAGCAGCCTCGGGCCTCCCTACGAGCAGTACTTC. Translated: CASSLGPPYEQYF.

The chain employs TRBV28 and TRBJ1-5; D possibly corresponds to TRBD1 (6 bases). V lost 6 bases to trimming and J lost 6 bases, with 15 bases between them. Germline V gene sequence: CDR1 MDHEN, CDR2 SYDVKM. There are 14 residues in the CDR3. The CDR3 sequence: CASRVGQRSQPQHF. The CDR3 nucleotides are TGTGCCAGCAGGGTAGGACAGAGGAGTCAGCCCCAGCATTTT.

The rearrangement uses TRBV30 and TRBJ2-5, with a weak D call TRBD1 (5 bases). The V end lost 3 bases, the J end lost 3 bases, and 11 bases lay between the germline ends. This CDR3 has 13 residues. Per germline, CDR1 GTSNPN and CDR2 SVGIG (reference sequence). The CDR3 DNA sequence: TGTGCCTGGAGGCAAGGGGCAGAAGAGACCCAGTACTTC. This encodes CAWRQGAEETQYF.